These 20 T cell receptor beta chains originate from one sample sequenced in a study of beta chain features in type 1 diabetes. Study-wide results and caveats: Moderate but significant shortening of TCRB CDR3s was recorded in all four CD4+ subsets from Type 1 diabetes patients.

These receptors are not linked to any known antigen. Expressed TCRB transcripts got sequenced, as all isolated RNA was reverse transcribed. Sequencing was performed with immunoSEQ multiplex PCR; in TCRdb, only in-frame clones are kept and a portion is missing. This sample carries some 160,000 clones, 6.5% to 10% of them seen once, and the ten largest clones take approximately 0.56%. Sequencing was carried out using central memory CD4+ T cells from blood. The origin of the receptors is a woman in her late teens or twenties with type 1 diabetes.

The sample holds a few counts of this clone. The genes are TRBV4-2 and TRBJ2-3, with 8 bases lining up with TRBD2. This CDR3 is built from 14 residues. The trim removed 1 base at V and 14 bases at J, leaving 11 bases unmatched. The V gene's germline CDR1 is LGHNA and CDR2 YNFKEQ. CDR3 in amino acids: CASSQVGLEGLGYF. CDR3 DNA: TGTGCCAGCAGCCAAGTGGGTTTGGAGGGACTAGGGTATTTT.

A few counts support this clone. The V and J genes are TRBV7-9 and TRBJ2-3; 7 bases match TRBD1. The CDR3 covers 16 residues. CDR1 SEHNR and CDR2 FQNEAQ come from the germline V gene (reference sequence). V was clipped by 6 bases and J by 0 bases; unmatched bases: 9. CDR3 region: CASRITGAVSTDTQYF. DNA of the CDR3: TGTGCCAGCAGAATAACAGGGGCGGTGAGCACAGATACGCAGTATTTT.

This clone was observed a few times. This chain links TRBV29-1 with TRBJ2-5, with 7 bases fitting TRBD2. Germline assignment: CDR1 SQVTM and CDR2 ANQGSEA. CDR3 length: 13 amino acids. After removal of 7 bases from V and 1 base from J, the junction contained 6 bases not matched to a gene. CDR3 sequence: CSARRGVQETQYF. The DNA of the CDR3 is TGCAGCGCCCGACGGGGGGTCCAAGAGACCCAGTACTTC.

This clone has just a few counts. J is TRBJ1-3 and V is TRBV2; no firm D call. There are 12 residues in the CDR3. With 4 bases removed from V and 9 bases from J, the gap between germline ends came to 10 bases. Germline loops: CDR1 SNHLY, CDR2 FYNNEI. CDR3 in amino acids: CASSGAQFTIYF. For the CDR3, the DNA is TGTGCCAGCAGTGGGGCGCAATTCACCATATATTTT.

This clone has just a few counts. The chain uses TRBV7-2 and TRBJ1-1; D uncertain. Germline CDR1 SGHTA, CDR2 FQGNSA. This CDR3 spans 15 amino acids. The V gene lost 1 base and the J gene lost 0 bases, with 9 bases spanning the gap. The CDR3 region is CASSLVLSMNTEAFF. The CDR3 nucleotides read TGTGCCAGCAGCTTAGTACTGAGCATGAACACTGAAGCTTTCTTT.

This clone has only a few counts. The chain carries TRBV12-5 and TRBJ2-1, with 11 bases fitting TRBD1. The CDR3 is made up of 17 amino acids. Trimming removed 2 bases from V and 7 bases from J; junction bases left unmatched: 10. The germline V gene encodes CDR1 LGHNT and CDR2 FRNRAP. CDR3 sequence: CASGLPTGQGARNEQFF. In DNA form, the CDR3 reads TGTGCTAGTGGTTTGCCTACCGGACAGGGGGCGAGGAATGAGCAGTTCTTC.

About this clone: At one boundary the junction diverges from the germline segment, which might be a read error. The chain has TRBV7-2 and TRBJ2-1; tentatively, D is TRBD2 (7 bases). CDR3 length equals 13 residues. Germline CDR1 and CDR2: SGHTA and FQGNSA. Here the CDR3 DNA reads TGTGCCAGCAGCCGGTTGGCGGGAAAGGGGGGGGTCTTC. Its protein product is CASSRLAGKGGVF.

The chain carries TRBV5-1 and TRBJ1-2; a weak D match, TRBD1 (6 bases). CDR1 is SGHRS, CDR2 YFSETQ, per germline. There are 14 residues in the CDR3. Trimming stripped 4 bases from V and 2 bases from J, with 12 bases between. The CDR3 reads CASSPNTGNYGYTF. Here the CDR3 DNA reads TGCGCCAGCAGCCCGAATACAGGGAACTATGGCTACACCTTC.

This sequence joins TRBV10-3 and TRBJ1-2; TRBD1 matches at 8 bases. The CDR3 spans 14 residues. CDR1 is ENHRY and CDR2 is SYGVKD in the germline V gene. Trimming at V came to 3 bases and at J to 3 bases, leaving 3 bases not matched to a gene. This CDR3 reads CAISEAGGHYGYTF. CDR3 DNA: TGTGCCATCAGTGAAGCAGGGGGCCACTATGGCTACACCTTC.

This chain connects TRBV29-1 to TRBJ1-4; no clear D. Germline V gene data show CDR1 as SQVTM and CDR2 as ANQGSEA. The CDR3 has 14 residues. The V gene lost 4 bases and the J gene lost 4 bases, with 13 bases spanning the gap. CDR3 nucleotide sequence: TGCAGCGTTGTGGGAGGGCGGAATAATGAAAAACTGTTTTTT. Translating it yields CSVVGGRNNEKLFF.

This clone has a handful of counts. The chain has TRBV7-9 and TRBJ2-7; a weak D match, TRBD1 (6 bases). The V end lost 4 bases, the J end lost 3 bases, and 10 bases lay between the germline ends. The CDR3 loop spans 13 amino acids. Germline CDR1 and CDR2: SEHNR and FQNEAQ (reference sequence). The CDR3 loop is CASSSIGGYEQYF. In DNA form, the CDR3 reads TGTGCCAGCAGCTCCATAGGGGGCTACGAGCAGTACTTC.

V usage is TRBV11-2 and J usage is TRBJ1-2, with 11 bases aligning to TRBD1. J gave up 3 bases and V 5 bases, and 2 bases lay outside the gene matches. This CDR3 has 14 amino acids. Germline CDR1 reads SGHAT; CDR2 reads FQNNGV. The CDR3 loop is CASSTGQGDYGYTF. DNA for the CDR3: TGTGCCAGCAGCACGGGACAGGGGGACTATGGCTACACCTTC.

This clone appeared a few times. V and J are TRBV5-1 and TRBJ1-1; D gene unclear. The V gene's germline CDR1 is SGHRS and CDR2 YFSETQ. There are 16 residues in the CDR3. V lost 6 bases and J 8 bases, leaving 26 bases between the germline ends. Here the CDR3 DNA reads TGCGCCAGCAACCCATCCACCCGACCGGAGAGCTTAGAAGCTTTCTTT. Its protein is CASNPSTRPESLEAFF.

Many counts were recorded for this clone. This chain links TRBV18 with TRBJ1-1; D possibly corresponds to TRBD1 (5 bases). The V end was cut by 0 bases, the J end by 1 base, with 9 bases between. The CDR3 totals 15 residues. Germline V gene lookup returns CDR1 KGHSH and CDR2 LQKENI. DNA for the CDR3: TGTGCCAGCTCACCACCTACGGGGGGGAACACTGAAGCTTTCTTT. Translation gives CASSPPTGGNTEAFF.

This rearrangement joins TRBV29-1 to TRBJ2-5; 7 nucleotides match TRBD1. Germline V gives CDR1 SQVTM, CDR2 ANQGSEA. V was clipped by 1 base and J by 9 bases; unmatched bases: 11. The CDR3 has 14 amino acids. CDR3 sequence reads: CSVEALTAQGAQYF. CDR3 bases: TGCAGCGTTGAAGCCCTCACGGCCCAGGGGGCCCAGTACTTC.

This chain connects TRBV6-1 to TRBJ2-5; TRBD1 is a possible D gene (6 bases). Germline V gives CDR1 MNHNS, CDR2 SASEGT. This CDR3 is 13 amino acids long. V lost 7 bases, J lost 7 bases, and 16 bases lay in between. The CDR3 here is CASTVTGSGTQYF. The CDR3 nucleotides read TGTGCCAGCACCGTAACAGGGTCGGGGACCCAGTACTTC.

This clone has only a few counts. This rearrangement joins TRBV10-3 to TRBJ2-1, with 7 positions matching TRBD1. J was trimmed by 7 bases and V by 4 bases; bases with no gene match: 7. There are 14 residues in the CDR3. From germline, CDR1 is ENHRY and CDR2 SYGVKD. This CDR3 is CAISGRQGENEQFF. The CDR3 DNA reads TGTGCCATCAGTGGCCGACAGGGTGAGAATGAGCAGTTCTTC.

In its sample, this clone was seen a few times. This chain uses TRBV19 with TRBJ2-5, with 7 bases that match TRBD1. Germline V gene data show CDR1 as LNHDA and CDR2 as SQIVND (reference sequence). After removal of 11 bases from V and 3 bases from J, the junction contained 12 bases not matched to a gene. The CDR3 consists of 14 residues. CDR3 amino acids: CARFPPGTEETQYF. CDR3 coding DNA: TGTGCCCGATTTCCCCCGGGGACAGAAGAGACCCAGTACTTC.

This clone turned up a few times. This chain joins TRBV7-2 and TRBJ2-5; D is possibly TRBD1 (5 bases). The CDR3 has 13 amino acids. Germline V gene lookup returns CDR1 SGHTA and CDR2 FQGNSA. Trimming cost V 5 bases and J 6 bases, with 13 bases left between them. The CDR3 here is CASSPGRAQTQYF. The DNA of the CDR3 is TGTGCCAGCAGCCCGGGCAGGGCGCAGACCCAGTACTTC.

CDR3 sequence (DNA): TGTGCCAGCAGCACCGGAGACAGGCAACCTAAAGAGACCCAGTACTTC. Amino acid sequence: CASSTGDRQPKETQYF. The chain couples TRBV21-1 to TRBJ2-5; TRBD1, the D gene given by the table, was not confirmed from the DNA. TRBV21-1 is reported as a pseudogene. CDR3 length: 16 amino acids.